Below are 27 T cell receptor beta chains sequenced from a single sample in a study of T cell changes during pregnancy in multiple sclerosis. The data were produced by immunoSEQ multiplex PCR, yet TCRdb's version contains in-frame clones alone and is incomplete. The sample includes roughly 65,000 clones, about 93% of them seen just once. This material consisted of peripheral blood, taken in the third trimester of pregnancy. The receptors were sampled from a female donor in good health, enrolled as a control in a pregnancy study.

The rearrangement links TRBV6-1 to TRBJ1-3; D is ambiguous. V lost 2 bases and J 0 bases, leaving 5 bases between the germline ends. Germline CDR1 and CDR2: MNHNS and SASEGT. This CDR3 has 14 residues. CDR3 coding DNA: TGTGCCAGCAGTGAAATCAGCTCTGGAAACACCATATATTTT. Its protein product is CASSEISSGNTIYF.

The chain joins TRBV7-2 to TRBJ1-5; D ambiguous. Per the germline V gene, CDR1 is SGHTA and CDR2 is FQGNSA. The germline V and J ends were trimmed by 1 base and 6 bases, with 13 bases remaining between them. The CDR3 totals 15 residues. The CDR3 DNA sequence: TGTGCCAGCAGCTTAGTTACGGGAACGGGTCAGCCCCAGCATTTT. Amino acid sequence: CASSLVTGTGQPQHF.

The rearrangement joins TRBV5-6 to TRBJ1-4, with TRBD1 matching 8 bases. With 2 bases clipped from V and 6 bases from J, the junction kept 12 bases outside the gene matches. Germline V gene data show CDR1 as SGHDT and CDR2 as YYEEEE. This CDR3 region has 17 residues. The CDR3 region is CASSFGSGGIGDEKLFF. CDR3 DNA sequence: TGTGCCAGCAGCTTCGGGTCAGGGGGCATCGGTGATGAAAAACTGTTTTTT.

A single count supports this clone. The rearrangement links TRBV5-1 to TRBJ1-1; a weak D match, TRBD1 (5 bases). The germline gives CDR1 SGHRS, CDR2 YFSETQ. The CDR3 totals 15 residues. The ends were cut back, 4 bases at V and 5 bases at J, with 18 bases in the middle. The CDR3 DNA sequence: TGCGCCAGCAGCCTAATTGGTAGGGGTGAAACTGAAGCTTTCTTT. Protein sequence: CASSLIGRGETEAFF.

This chain uses TRBV25-1 with TRBJ1-3, with no clear D. V lost 0 bases to trimming and J lost 0 bases, with 3 bases between them. The CDR3 consists of 14 residues. Germline-derived CDR1 and CDR2 are MGHDK and SYGVNS. CDR3: CASSEYLSGNTIYF. For the CDR3, the DNA is TGTGCCAGCAGTGAATATCTCTCTGGAAACACCATATATTTT.

V and J are TRBV5-1 and TRBJ1-6, with 8 bases that match TRBD1. The germline V gene encodes CDR1 SGHRS and CDR2 YFSETQ. This CDR3 region has 14 residues. The ends lost 3 bases at V and 7 bases at J; junction bases unmatched: 3. The CDR3 DNA reads as TGCGCCAGCAGCTCGGGACAGGAGAATTCACCCCTCCACTTT. Translating gives CASSSGQENSPLHF.

The gene calls are TRBV30 and TRBJ1-3; 8 nucleotides align to TRBD1. Unmatched junction bases numbered 7, after V lost 4 bases and J lost 8 bases. CDR3 length: 13 amino acids. The germline CDR1 and CDR2 sequences are GTSNPN and SVGIG (reference sequence). The CDR3 sequence is CAWNQDRADTIYF. CDR3 coding DNA: TGTGCCTGGAACCAGGACAGGGCAGACACCATATATTTT.

The J gene is TRBJ2-7, the V gene TRBV7-2, with a weak D call TRBD1 (6 bases). Per the germline V gene, CDR1 is SGHTA and CDR2 is FQGNSA. This CDR3 has 15 amino acids. V was pared by 2 bases and J by 6 bases, with 17 bases between. CDR3 DNA: TGTGCCAGCAGCTTAACTACAGGGATTCTGTTCGAGCAGTACTTC. This encodes CASSLTTGILFEQYF.

The gene calls are TRBV27 and TRBJ1-1; TRBD1 might be the D (6 bases). Trimming removed 5 bases from V and 4 bases from J, with 20 bases in between. Per germline, CDR1 MNHEY and CDR2 SMNVEV (reference sequence). The CDR3 covers 16 residues. The CDR3 loop is CASSTKGRGRGTEAFF. CDR3 nucleotide sequence: TGTGCCAGCAGTACGAAGGGCAGGGGCAGGGGCACTGAAGCTTTCTTT.

This sequence joins TRBV11-2 and TRBJ1-2; D not resolved. This CDR3 spans 15 amino acids. V shed 0 bases and J shed 2 bases, with 10 bases lying between them. CDR1 SGHAT and CDR2 FQNNGV come from the germline V gene. This CDR3 is CASSLEASPNYGYTF. DNA of the CDR3: TGTGCCAGCAGCTTAGAAGCGAGCCCGAACTATGGCTACACCTTC.

The gene calls are TRBV7-9 and TRBJ1-1; TRBD1 is a possible D gene (5 bases). CDR3 length: 13 amino acids. The V end lost 5 bases, the J end lost 2 bases, and 9 bases lay between the germline ends. The germline gives CDR1 SEHNR, CDR2 FQNEAQ (reference sequence). The CDR3 DNA reads TGTGCCAGCAGCGCCTGGGGCAACACTGAAGCTTTCTTT. This codes for CASSAWGNTEAFF.

V usage is TRBV5-1 and J usage is TRBJ2-7; no clear D. CDR3 size: 11 residues. Germline V gives CDR1 SGHRS, CDR2 YFSETQ. Trimming left V 7 bases short and J 7 bases short, with 12 bases between. The CDR3 protein is CASRLSWEQYF. CDR3 sequence (DNA): TGCGCCAGCCGACTGAGTTGGGAGCAGTACTTC.

The rearrangement joins TRBV7-6 to TRBJ1-3; no firm D call. There are 16 residues in the CDR3. V was trimmed by 0 bases and J by 0 bases, leaving 9 bases between them. Germline CDR1 and CDR2: SGHVS and FNYEAQ. The CDR3 region has the DNA TGTGCCAGCAGCTTAGCGGGGAGACTCTCTGGAAACACCATATATTTT. It yields the protein CASSLAGRLSGNTIYF.

This clone was detected a few times. The chain is built from TRBV7-3 and TRBJ1-1, with D perhaps matching TRBD1 (5 bases). CDR3 length equals 15 residues. In germline, CDR1 is SGHTA, CDR2 FQGTGA. V lost 5 bases and J 8 bases, leaving 21 bases between the germline ends. CDR3 nucleotide sequence: TGTGCCAGCAGCCACCAACCGGACATATCTACCGAAGCTTTCTTT. It encodes CASSHQPDISTEAFF.

This chain joins TRBV19 and TRBJ1-6; 7 bases map to TRBD1. V was clipped by 5 bases and J by 8 bases; unmatched bases: 3. The CDR3 contains 13 residues. In germline, CDR1 is LNHDA, CDR2 SQIVND (reference sequence). Written as DNA, the CDR3 is TGTGCCAGTAGTCAAACAGGGGATTCACCCCTCCACTTT. Translation gives CASSQTGDSPLHF.

The chain has TRBV7-2 and TRBJ1-3; unclear D gene. The V end lost 2 bases, the J end lost 0 bases, and 11 bases lay between the germline ends. CDR3 size: 16 residues. Germline values: CDR1 SGHTA, CDR2 FQGNSA. CDR3 residues: CASSLMLAVSGNTIYF. CDR3 coding DNA: TGTGCCAGCAGCTTAATGTTGGCAGTCTCTGGAAACACCATATATTTT.

This sequence joins TRBV7-9 and TRBJ1-1; TRBD1 might be the D (5 bases). Trimming took off 7 bases at V and 2 bases at J, with 17 bases between the two ends. The CDR3 is 15 amino acids. Germline V gene data show CDR1 as SEHNR and CDR2 as FQNEAQ (reference sequence). CDR3 in amino acids: CASTYGGLENTEAFF. The CDR3, as DNA: TGTGCCAGCACATACGGGGGACTTGAAAACACTGAAGCTTTCTTT.

The chain is built from TRBV6-1 and TRBJ1-2, with D perhaps matching TRBD1 (6 bases). V dropped 3 bases and J dropped 4 bases, with 18 bases sitting between them. Germline CDR1 is MNHNS and CDR2 is SASEGT. The CDR3 totals 16 residues. The CDR3 loop reads CASSDRVWAQGYGYTF. Written as DNA, the CDR3 is TGTGCCAGCAGTGACAGAGTCTGGGCACAGGGCTATGGCTACACCTTC.

The genes are TRBV19 and TRBJ1-2; 8 bases match TRBD1. The CDR3 length is 14 residues. V shed 5 bases and J 3 bases; nucleotides not matched to a gene: 5. The V gene's germline CDR1 is LNHDA and CDR2 SQIVND (reference sequence). The CDR3 spells CASSLDRGYYGYTF. CDR3 bases: TGTGCCAGTAGTCTCGACAGGGGATACTATGGCTACACCTTC.

This clone is a singleton in its sample. CDR3 coding DNA: TGTGCCAGCAGTGAAACCCTTAGACCAGGCGATACGCAGTATTTT. Its protein product is CASSETLRPGDTQYF. This rearrangement joins TRBV2 to TRBJ2-3; D remains unclear. CDR3 length: 15 residues. The germline V gene encodes CDR1 SNHLY and CDR2 FYNNEI. Trimming stripped 2 bases from V and 6 bases from J, with 15 bases between.

The V gene is TRBV2, the J gene TRBJ2-1, with 9 positions matching TRBD2. V lost 8 bases to trimming and J lost 10 bases; unmatched junction nucleotides: 12. Germline V gene data show CDR1 as SNHLY and CDR2 as FYNNEI. This CDR3 region has 14 residues. Here the CDR3 reads CASCLAGNMGEQFF. CDR3 DNA sequence: TGTGCCAGCTGTCTAGCGGGGAATATGGGAGAGCAGTTCTTC.

The J gene is TRBJ2-2, the V gene TRBV28; tentative D call: TRBD1 (5 bases). Germline CDR1 and CDR2: MDHEN and SYDVKM. Trimming left V 3 bases short and J 2 bases short, with 10 bases between. The CDR3 extends over 15 amino acids. In DNA form, the CDR3 reads TGTGCCAGCAGTTTCCCTGGACAAAACACCGGGGAGCTGTTTTTT. It translates to CASSFPGQNTGELFF. The variable domain in full, completed from reference TRBV28 and TRBJ2-2, reads DVKVTQSSRYLVKRTGEKVFLECVQDMDHENMFWYRQDPGLGLRLIYFSYDVKMKEKGDIPEGYSVSREKKERFSLILESASTNQTSMYLCASSFPGQNTGELFFGEGSRLTVL.

V usage is TRBV5-1 and J usage is TRBJ2-5, with 12 bases identical to TRBD1. The DNA end is more similar to TRBJ2-7, so the J call may be wrong. Germline V gene sequence: CDR1 SGHRS, CDR2 YFSETQ. This CDR3 comprises 17 residues. The CDR3 spells CASSPSPGTGGFHEQYF. CDR3 sequence (DNA): TGCGCCAGCAGCCCATCTCCGGGGACAGGGGGCTTCCACGAGCAGTACTTC.

The chain carries TRBV7-6 and TRBJ2-7; 9 bases fit TRBD1. The junction had 4 bases not matched to a gene; V was cut back by 5 bases and J by 2 bases. The CDR3 contains 14 residues. Germline V gives CDR1 SGHVS, CDR2 FNYEAQ. The CDR3 spells CASSPGQGTYEQYF. The CDR3 DNA is TGTGCCAGCAGCCCCGGACAGGGGACCTACGAGCAGTACTTC.

The V call is TRBV6-5, the J call TRBJ1-3, with 7 bases aligning to TRBD1. The CDR3 extends over 14 amino acids. Trimming removed 4 bases from V and 7 bases from J; junction bases left unmatched: 7. Per germline, CDR1 MNHEY and CDR2 SVGAGI. DNA for the CDR3: TGTGCCAGCAGTTTAACAGGGGTTCGGAACACCATATATTTT. This encodes CASSLTGVRNTIYF.

This clone was recorded once. This rearrangement joins TRBV9 to TRBJ2-7; D is perhaps TRBD2 (6 bases). The V gene's germline CDR1 is SGDLS and CDR2 YYNGEE. There are 13 residues in the CDR3. The V end was cut by 0 bases, the J end by 7 bases, with 11 bases between. The chain's CDR3 is CASSVDDRGEQYF. The CDR3 nucleotides read TGTGCCAGCAGCGTAGATGATCGGGGGGAGCAGTACTTC.

V gene TRBV7-2 combines with J gene TRBJ2-3; tentative D call: TRBD2 (6 bases). Germline V gives CDR1 SGHTA, CDR2 FQGNSA. There are 13 residues in the CDR3. The V end lost 4 bases, the J end lost 6 bases, and 11 bases lay between the germline ends. In DNA, the CDR3 is TGTGCCAGCAGCTACGGGAGTGGGGATACGCAGTATTTT. Residues: CASSYGSGDTQYF.